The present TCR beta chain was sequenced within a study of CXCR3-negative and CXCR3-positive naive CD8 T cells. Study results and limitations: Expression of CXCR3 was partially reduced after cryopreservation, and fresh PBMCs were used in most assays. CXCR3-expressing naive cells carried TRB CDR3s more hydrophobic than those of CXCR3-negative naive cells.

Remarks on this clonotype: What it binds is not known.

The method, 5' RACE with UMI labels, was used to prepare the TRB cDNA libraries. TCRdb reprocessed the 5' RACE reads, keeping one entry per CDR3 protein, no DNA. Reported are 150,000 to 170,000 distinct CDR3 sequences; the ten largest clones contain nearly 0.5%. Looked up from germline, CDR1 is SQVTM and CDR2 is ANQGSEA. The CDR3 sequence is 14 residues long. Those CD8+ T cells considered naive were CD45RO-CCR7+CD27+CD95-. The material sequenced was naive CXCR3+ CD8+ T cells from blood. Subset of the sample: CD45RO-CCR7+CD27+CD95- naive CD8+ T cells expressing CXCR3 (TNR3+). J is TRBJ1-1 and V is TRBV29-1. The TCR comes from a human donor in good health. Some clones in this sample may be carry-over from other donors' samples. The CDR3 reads CSVVGVVVNTEAFF.